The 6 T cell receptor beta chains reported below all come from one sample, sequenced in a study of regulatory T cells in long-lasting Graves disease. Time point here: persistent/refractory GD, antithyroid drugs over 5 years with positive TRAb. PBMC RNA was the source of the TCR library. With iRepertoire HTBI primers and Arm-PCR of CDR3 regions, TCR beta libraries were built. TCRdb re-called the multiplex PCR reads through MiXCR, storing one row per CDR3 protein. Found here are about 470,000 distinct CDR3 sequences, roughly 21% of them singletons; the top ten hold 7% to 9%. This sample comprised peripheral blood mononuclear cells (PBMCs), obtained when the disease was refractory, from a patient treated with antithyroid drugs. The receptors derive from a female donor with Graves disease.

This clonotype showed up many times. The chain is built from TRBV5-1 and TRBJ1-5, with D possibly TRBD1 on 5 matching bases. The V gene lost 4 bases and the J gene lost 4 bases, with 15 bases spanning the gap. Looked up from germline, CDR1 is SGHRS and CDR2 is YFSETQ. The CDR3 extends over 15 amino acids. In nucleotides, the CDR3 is TGCGCCAGCAGCCCCGGGACCTTTGAGAATCAGCCCCAGCATTTT. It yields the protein CASSPGTFENQPQHF.

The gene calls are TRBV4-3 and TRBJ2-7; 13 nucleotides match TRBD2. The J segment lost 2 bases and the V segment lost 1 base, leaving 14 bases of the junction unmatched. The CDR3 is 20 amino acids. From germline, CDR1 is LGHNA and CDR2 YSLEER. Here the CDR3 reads CASSQVVPGLAGPPTYEQYF. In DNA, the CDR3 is TGCGCCAGCAGCCAAGTCGTACCGGGACTAGCGGGACCGCCTACCTACGAGCAGTACTTC.

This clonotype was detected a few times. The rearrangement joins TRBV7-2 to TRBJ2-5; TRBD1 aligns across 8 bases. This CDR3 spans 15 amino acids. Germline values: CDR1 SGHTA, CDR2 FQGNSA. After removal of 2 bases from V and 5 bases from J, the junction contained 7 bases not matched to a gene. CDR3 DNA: TGTGCCAGCAGCTTAACAGGGGGTGACTGGGAGACCCAGTACTTC. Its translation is CASSLTGGDWETQYF.

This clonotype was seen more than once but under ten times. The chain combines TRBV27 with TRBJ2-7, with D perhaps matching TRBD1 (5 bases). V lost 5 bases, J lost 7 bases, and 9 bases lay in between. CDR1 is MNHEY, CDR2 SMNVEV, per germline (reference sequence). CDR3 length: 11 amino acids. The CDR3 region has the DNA TGTGCCAGCAGTACGAGGACAGAGCAGTACTTC. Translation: CASSTRTEQYF.

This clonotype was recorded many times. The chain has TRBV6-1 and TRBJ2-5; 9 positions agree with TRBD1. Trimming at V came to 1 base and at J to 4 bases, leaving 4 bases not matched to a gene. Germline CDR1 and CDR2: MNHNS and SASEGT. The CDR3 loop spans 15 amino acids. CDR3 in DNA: TGTGCCAGCAGTGAAGGGGGACAGGGAGGAGAGACCCAGTACTTC. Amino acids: CASSEGGQGGETQYF.

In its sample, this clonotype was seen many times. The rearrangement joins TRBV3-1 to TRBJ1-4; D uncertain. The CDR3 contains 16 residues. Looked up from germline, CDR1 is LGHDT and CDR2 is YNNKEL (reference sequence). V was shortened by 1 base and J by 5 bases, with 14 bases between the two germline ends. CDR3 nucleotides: TGTGCCAGCAGCCAAGGAAGGACGTCAATCAATGAAAAACTGTTTTTT. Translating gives CASSQGRTSINEKLFF.